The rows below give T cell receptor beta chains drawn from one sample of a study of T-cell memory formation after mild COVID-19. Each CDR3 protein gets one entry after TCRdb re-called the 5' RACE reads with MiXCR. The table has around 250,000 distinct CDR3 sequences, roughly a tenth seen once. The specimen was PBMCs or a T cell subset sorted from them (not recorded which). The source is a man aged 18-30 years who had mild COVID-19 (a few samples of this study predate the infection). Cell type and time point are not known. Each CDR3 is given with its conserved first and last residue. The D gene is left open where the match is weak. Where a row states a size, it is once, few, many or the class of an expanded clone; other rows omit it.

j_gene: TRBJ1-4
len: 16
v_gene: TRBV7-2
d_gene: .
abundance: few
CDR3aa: CASRAAGGATNEKLFF
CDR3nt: TGTGCCAGCAGGGCGGCGGGCGGTGCAACTAATGAAAAACTGTTTTTT

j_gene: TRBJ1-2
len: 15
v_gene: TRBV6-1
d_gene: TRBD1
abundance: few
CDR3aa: CASSGGTANYYGYTF
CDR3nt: TGTGCCAGCAGTGGGGGGACAGCGAACTACTATGGCTACACCTTC

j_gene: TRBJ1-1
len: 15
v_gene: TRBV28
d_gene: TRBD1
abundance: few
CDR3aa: CASSRLTGGNTEAFF
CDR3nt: TGTGCCAGCAGCCGACTAACAGGGGGGAACACTGAAGCTTTCTTT

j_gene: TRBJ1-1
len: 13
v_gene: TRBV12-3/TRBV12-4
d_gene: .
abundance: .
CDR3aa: CASSLRQPTEAFF
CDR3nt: TGTGCCAGCAGTTTACGACAGCCCACTGAAGCTTTCTTT

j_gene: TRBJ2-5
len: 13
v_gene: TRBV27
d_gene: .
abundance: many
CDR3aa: CASSTRYQETQYF
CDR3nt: TGTGCCAGCAGTACGAGGTACCAAGAGACCCAGTACTTC

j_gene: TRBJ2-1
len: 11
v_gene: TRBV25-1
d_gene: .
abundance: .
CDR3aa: CASSGGFEQFF
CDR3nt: TGTGCCAGCAGTGGCGGGTTTGAGCAGTTCTTC

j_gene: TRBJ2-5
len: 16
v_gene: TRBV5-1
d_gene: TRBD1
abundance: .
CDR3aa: CASRPGQGLSKETQYF
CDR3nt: TGTGCCAGCCGTCCGGGACAGGGACTGTCCAAAGAGACCCAGTACTTC

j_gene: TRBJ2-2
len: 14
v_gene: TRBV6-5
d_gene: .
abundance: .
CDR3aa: CASSYIGKTGELFF
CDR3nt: TGTGCCAGCAGTTACATTGGGAAGACCGGGGAGCTGTTTTTT

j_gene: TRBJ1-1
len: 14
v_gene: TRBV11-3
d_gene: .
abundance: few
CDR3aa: CASSSTGPNTEAFF
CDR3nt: TGTGCCAGCAGCTCAACGGGCCCGAACACTGAAGCTTTCTTT

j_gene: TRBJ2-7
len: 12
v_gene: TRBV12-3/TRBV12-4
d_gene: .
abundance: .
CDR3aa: CASRGPSYEQYF
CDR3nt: TGTGCCAGCAGGGGGCCCTCCTACGAGCAGTACTTC

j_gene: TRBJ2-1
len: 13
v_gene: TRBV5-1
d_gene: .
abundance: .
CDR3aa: CASSWVSNNEQFF
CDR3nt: TGCGCCAGCAGTTGGGTATCGAACAATGAGCAGTTCTTC

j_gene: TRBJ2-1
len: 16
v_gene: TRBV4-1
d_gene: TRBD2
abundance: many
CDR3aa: CASSHRLAGGNNEQFF
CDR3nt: TGCGCCAGCAGCCACCGACTAGCGGGGGGGAACAATGAGCAGTTCTTC

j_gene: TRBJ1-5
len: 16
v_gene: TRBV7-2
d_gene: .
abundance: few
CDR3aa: CASSPQPGAWNQPQHF
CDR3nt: TGTGCCAGCAGCCCACAACCGGGGGCTTGGAATCAGCCCCAGCATTTT

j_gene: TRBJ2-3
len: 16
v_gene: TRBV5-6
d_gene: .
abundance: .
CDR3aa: CASSFSQGNTWDSGYF
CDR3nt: TGTGCCAGCAGCTTCTCCCAAGGCAATACCTGGGATTCTGGGTATTTT

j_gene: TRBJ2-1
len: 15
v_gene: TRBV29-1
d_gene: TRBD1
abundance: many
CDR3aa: CSVEDPEQGFNEQFF
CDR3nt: TGCAGCGTTGAAGATCCGGAACAGGGGTTCAATGAGCAGTTCTTC

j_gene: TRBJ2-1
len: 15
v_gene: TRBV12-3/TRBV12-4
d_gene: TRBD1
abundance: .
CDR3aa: CASSFRDRVFDEQFF
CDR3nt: TGTGCCAGCAGTTTCAGGGACAGGGTCTTCGATGAGCAGTTCTTC

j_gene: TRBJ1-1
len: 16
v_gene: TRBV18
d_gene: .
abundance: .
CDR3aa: CASSPRSGRMDTEAFF
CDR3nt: TGTGCCAGCTCACCAAGGTCAGGGAGGATGGACACTGAAGCTTTCTTT

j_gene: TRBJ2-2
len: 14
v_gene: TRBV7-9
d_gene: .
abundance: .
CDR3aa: CASSPRGSSGELFF
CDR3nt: TGTGCCAGCAGCCCGCGGGGAAGTTCCGGGGAGCTGTTTTTT

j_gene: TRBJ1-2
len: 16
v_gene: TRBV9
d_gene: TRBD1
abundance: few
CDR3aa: CASSPRRGQTTRGYTF
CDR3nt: TGTGCCAGCAGCCCCCGACGGGGACAGACGACTCGGGGCTACACCTTC

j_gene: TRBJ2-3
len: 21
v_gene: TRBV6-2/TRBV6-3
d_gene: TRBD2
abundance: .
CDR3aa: CASSSQPYAVQGLDVTDTQYF
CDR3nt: TGTGCCAGCAGTTCCCAACCATACGCGGTCCAGGGACTAGACGTCACAGATACGCAGTATTTT

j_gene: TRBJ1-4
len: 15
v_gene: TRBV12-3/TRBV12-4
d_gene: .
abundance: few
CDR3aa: CASSQGNSWYEKLFF
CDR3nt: TGTGCCAGCAGTCAGGGGAACTCGTGGTATGAAAAACTGTTTTTT

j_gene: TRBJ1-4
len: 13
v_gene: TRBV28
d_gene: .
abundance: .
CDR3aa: CASKNPRDLKLFF
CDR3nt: TGTGCCAGCAAAAATCCCCGGGACCTAAAACTGTTTTTT

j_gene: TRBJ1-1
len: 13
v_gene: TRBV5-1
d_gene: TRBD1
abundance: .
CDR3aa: CASSWDREGEAFF
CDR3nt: TGCGCCAGCAGCTGGGACAGGGAGGGTGAAGCTTTCTTT

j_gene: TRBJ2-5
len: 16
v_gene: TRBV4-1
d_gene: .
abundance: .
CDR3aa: CASSQVKDFYRETQYF
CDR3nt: TGCGCCAGCAGCCAAGTTAAGGACTTTTATCGGGAGACCCAGTACTTC

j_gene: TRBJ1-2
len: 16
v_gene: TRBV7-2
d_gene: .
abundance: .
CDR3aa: CASSFGRGRTNYGYTF
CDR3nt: TGTGCCAGCAGCTTCGGGCGGGGGAGAACTAACTATGGCTACACCTTC

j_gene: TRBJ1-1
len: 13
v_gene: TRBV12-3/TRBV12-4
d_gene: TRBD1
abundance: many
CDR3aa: CASSRDRETEAFF
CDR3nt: TGTGCCAGCAGCCGGGACAGGGAAACTGAAGCTTTCTTT

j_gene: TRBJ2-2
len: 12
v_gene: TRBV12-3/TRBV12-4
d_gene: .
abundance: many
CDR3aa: CASSSNNGELFF
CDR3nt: TGTGCCAGCAGTTCAAATAACGGGGAGCTGTTTTTT

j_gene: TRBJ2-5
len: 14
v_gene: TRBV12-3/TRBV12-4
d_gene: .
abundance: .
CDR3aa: CASLGEPRLETQYF
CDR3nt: TGTGCCTCTCTGGGGGAACCGCGACTAGAGACCCAGTACTTC

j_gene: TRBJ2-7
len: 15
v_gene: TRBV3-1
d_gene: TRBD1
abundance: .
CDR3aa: CASSLRDSTTYEQYF
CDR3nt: TGTGCCAGCAGCCTCCGGGACAGCACCACCTACGAGCAGTACTTC

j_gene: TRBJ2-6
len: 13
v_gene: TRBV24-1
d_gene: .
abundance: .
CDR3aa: CATSIPGANVLTF
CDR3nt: TGTGCCACCAGTATTCCTGGGGCCAACGTCCTGACTTTC

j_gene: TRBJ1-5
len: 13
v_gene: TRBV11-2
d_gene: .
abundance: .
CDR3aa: CASSHTVNQPQHF
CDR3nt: TGTGCCAGCAGCCACACCGTCAATCAGCCCCAGCATTTT

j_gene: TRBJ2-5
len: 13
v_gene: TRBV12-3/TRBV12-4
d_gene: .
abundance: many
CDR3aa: CASSFNLQETQYF
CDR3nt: TGTGCCAGCAGTTTTAACCTCCAAGAGACCCAGTACTTC

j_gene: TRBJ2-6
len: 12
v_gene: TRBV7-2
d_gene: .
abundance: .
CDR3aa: CASSSRANVLTF
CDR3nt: TGTGCCAGCAGCTCCCGGGCCAACGTCCTGACTTTC

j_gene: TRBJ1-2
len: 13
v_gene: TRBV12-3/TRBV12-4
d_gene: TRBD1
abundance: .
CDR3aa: CASTPTGTNGYTF
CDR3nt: TGTGCCAGCACCCCGACAGGGACCAATGGCTACACCTTC

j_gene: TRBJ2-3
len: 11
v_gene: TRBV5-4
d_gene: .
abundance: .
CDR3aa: CASSYIGTQYF
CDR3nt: TGTGCCAGCAGCTACATAGGTACGCAGTATTTT

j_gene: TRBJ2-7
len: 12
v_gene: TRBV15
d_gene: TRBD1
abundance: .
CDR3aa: CATSRDQGEQYF
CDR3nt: TGTGCCACCAGCAGAGACCAGGGGGAACAGTACTTC

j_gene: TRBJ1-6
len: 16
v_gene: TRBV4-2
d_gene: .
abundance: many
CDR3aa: CASSQEDGSTQSPLHF
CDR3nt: TGTGCCAGCAGCCAAGAGGACGGGTCGACCCAGTCACCCCTCCACTTT

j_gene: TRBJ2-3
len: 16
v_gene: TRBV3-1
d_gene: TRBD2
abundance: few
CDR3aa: CASSQRRLAGRSTQYF
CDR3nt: TGTGCCAGCAGCCAGAGGAGACTAGCGGGGAGAAGTACGCAGTATTTT

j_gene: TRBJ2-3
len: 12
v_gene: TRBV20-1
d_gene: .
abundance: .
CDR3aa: CSARGLLEPQYF
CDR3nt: TGCAGTGCTAGAGGACTCCTCGAACCGCAGTATTTT

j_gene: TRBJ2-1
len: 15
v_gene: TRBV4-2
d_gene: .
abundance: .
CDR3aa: CASSQAVSSYNEQFF
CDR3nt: TGTGCCAGCAGCCAAGCCGTTAGCTCCTACAATGAGCAGTTCTTC

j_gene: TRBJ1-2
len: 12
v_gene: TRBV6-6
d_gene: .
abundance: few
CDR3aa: CASSYRDDGYTF
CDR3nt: TGTGCCAGCAGTTACAGGGACGATGGCTACACCTTC

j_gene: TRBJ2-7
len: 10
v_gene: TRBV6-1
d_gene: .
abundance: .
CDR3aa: CASSSHEQYF
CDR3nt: TGTGCCAGCAGTTCACACGAGCAGTACTTC

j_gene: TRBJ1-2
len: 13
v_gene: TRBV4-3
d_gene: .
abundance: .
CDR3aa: CASSQDRWYGYTF
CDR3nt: TGCGCCAGCAGCCAAGATAGATGGTATGGCTACACCTTC

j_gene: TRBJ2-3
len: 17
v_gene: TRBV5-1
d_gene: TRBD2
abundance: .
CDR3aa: CASSLFGTSMMGDTQYF
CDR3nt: TGCGCCAGCAGCTTATTCGGGACTAGCATGATGGGAGATACGCAGTATTTT

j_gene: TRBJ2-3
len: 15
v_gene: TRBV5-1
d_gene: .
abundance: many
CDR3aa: CASSGLGVSTDTQYF
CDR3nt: TGCGCCAGCAGCGGGCTAGGGGTGAGCACAGATACGCAGTATTTT

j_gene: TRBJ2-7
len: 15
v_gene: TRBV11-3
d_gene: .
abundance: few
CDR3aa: CASSLDVAPYYEQYF
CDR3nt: TGTGCCAGCAGCTTAGATGTTGCCCCGTACTACGAGCAGTACTTC

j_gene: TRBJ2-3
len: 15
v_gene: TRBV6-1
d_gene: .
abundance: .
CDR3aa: CASTPSGGFADTQYF
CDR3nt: TGTGCCAGCACTCCCTCTGGGGGTTTCGCAGATACGCAGTATTTT